This TCR beta chain was captured by sequencing in a study of identical twins. Study results and caveats: Abundant beta clonotypes from cord blood bore fewer insertions; memory repertoires lacked this pattern.

CDR1 is SNHLY and CDR2 is FYNNEI in the germline V gene. V was shortened by 9 bases and J by 3 bases, with 11 bases between the two germline ends. There are 12 residues in the CDR3. Comments on this clonotype: Antigen unknown.

One entry per CDR3 protein, called by TCRdb with MiXCR from the 5' RACE reads. The sample carries 1.5 million to 2 million distinct CDR3 sequences, 25% to 35% recorded once. This TCR was sampled from a newborn girl in good health. The chain is built from TRBV2 and TRBJ1-2; possible D gene TRBD1, 6 bases. Sequencing was carried out using cord blood. CDR3: CARQGTDYGYTF. The CDR3 bases are TGTGCCAGACAGGGAACGGACTATGGCTACACCTTC.